This T cell receptor beta chain was observed in a study of cytomegalovirus exposure and HLA in healthy donors. General observations from the study: Sequencing likely caused a cluster of highly shared sequence variants. In an earlier analysis, in some 600 donors, most V segments appeared productive either ~87% or ~30% of the time.

Turning to this clone: Its specificity is unknown.

Trimming removed 9 bases from V and 0 bases from J, with 11 bases in between. CDR1 and CDR2 from the germline V gene are MNHNS and SASEGT. This CDR3 region has 13 residues. The PCR had 60 Vbeta and 13 Jbeta primers. Produced via immunoSEQ multiplex PCR; TCRdb's table is partial and in-frame only. In the table there are around 150,000 clones, less than 80% of which are singletons. The source material was PBMCs. The receptor was derived from a middle-aged man in good health and CMV-seronegative. This chain connects TRBV6-1 to TRBJ2-5; possibly TRBD1 for D (5 bases). DNA for the CDR3: TGTGCCAGTAGTAGGGGCAACCAAGAGACCCAGTACTTC. The encoded protein is CASSRGNQETQYF.